This TCR beta chain was identified in a study of control samples from healthy donors and cancer patients (TCRdb year 2020). On this clone itself: Its antigen is not yet known. Per-nucleotide qualities are absent, and no much larger clonotype sits a single base away.

Libraries were prepared through the immunoSEQ multiplex PCR assay. TCRdb limited this immuneACCESS table to in-frame rearrangements with V and J called. A share of clones is missing; checked studies link under half to unresolved V genes, and the rest is unexplained. Across this sample there are approximately 170,000 clones, with almost 90% seen only once. The ten largest clonotypes hold about 1.4% of the sample. From the germline V gene, CDR1 is MDHEN and CDR2 is SYDVKM. The CDR3 runs 15 amino acids, cysteine and phenylalanine included. Just the 45-base CDR3 DNA is kept, in frame starting at base 1. V is cut by 3 bases and J by 5 bases, and the space between the germline ends is 17 bases.

The sequence joins TRBV28 to TRBJ2-7, with no reliable assignment of the D segment. The receptor was derived from a woman aged 50 to 65 in good health. Sequencing used blood. The sequence in DNA is TGTGCCAGCAGTTTTAGATCAAAACGTTATCACGAGCAGTACTTC. Its protein reads: CASSFRSKRYHEQYF.